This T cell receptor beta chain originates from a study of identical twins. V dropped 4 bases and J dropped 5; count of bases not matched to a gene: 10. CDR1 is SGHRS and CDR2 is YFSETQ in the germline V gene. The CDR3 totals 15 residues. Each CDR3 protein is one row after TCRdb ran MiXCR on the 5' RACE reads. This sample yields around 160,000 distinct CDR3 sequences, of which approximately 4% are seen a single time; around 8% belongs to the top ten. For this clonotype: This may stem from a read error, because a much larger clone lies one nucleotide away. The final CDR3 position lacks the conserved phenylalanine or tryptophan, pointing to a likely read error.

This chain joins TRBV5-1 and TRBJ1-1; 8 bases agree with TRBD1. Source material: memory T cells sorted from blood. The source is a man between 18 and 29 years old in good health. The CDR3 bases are TGCGCCAGCAGCCTAGGGCAGGGGGCTCCTACTGAAGCTTTCGTT. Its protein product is CASSLGQGAPTEAFV.